This T cell receptor beta chain was documented in a study of sequential checkpoint blockade in melanoma. About the study: Each arm's sequence ended with maintenance nivolumab.

The CDR3 contains 14 residues. The V gene's germline CDR1 is LNHDA and CDR2 SQIVND (reference sequence). The ends lost 11 bases at V and 1 base at J; junction bases unmatched: 8. TCRdb's copy holds only in-frame clones and misses some; the assay was immunoSEQ multiplex PCR. The sample has 2,000 or so clones, approximately 61% seen once. Treatment defined: randomized to nivolumab then ipilimumab (arm A) or the reverse (arm B). The source was CD8+ T cells sorted from blood (inferred from file names), collected from a patient given nivolumab and ipilimumab in sequence. The TCR was taken from a human patient with melanoma. Some clones in this sample may be carry-over from other donors' samples. The rearrangement links TRBV19 to TRBJ1-1; 9 bases agree with TRBD1. CDR3 nucleotides: TGTGCCGTTACAGGGGGCGGACGGAACACTGAAGCTTTCTTT. This encodes CAVTGGGRNTEAFF.